These T cell receptor beta chains were read from a single sample in a study of sequential checkpoint blockade in melanoma. The protocol was immunoSEQ multiplex PCR, while the TCRdb copy is restricted to in-frame clones and leaves out a portion. The sample shows 2,500 to 3,500 clones, 15% to 20% of them seen only once. The sequences come from tumor tissue (inferred from file names), collected from a patient given nivolumab and ipilimumab in sequence. The receptors originated from a human donor with melanoma. The CDR3 runs from the conserved cysteine through the conserved F or W. The order of the fields is V gene, D gene, J gene, clone size, CDR3 DNA, CDR3 protein. D genes are given only for firm matches. Clone size, where shown, is once, few, many, or a class for clones that have expanded.

V gene: TRBV5-1; D gene: NA; J gene: TRBJ2-1; clone size: few; CDR3 DNA: TGCGCCAGCAGCTTGGGCGGGGGCCCCTACAATGAGCAGTTCTTC; CDR3 protein: CASSLGGGPYNEQFF
V gene: TRBV5-1; D gene: NA; J gene: TRBJ1-2; clone size: NA; CDR3 DNA: TGCGCCAGCAGCTTGAACCCCAGAACAGATGGCTACACCTTC; CDR3 protein: CASSLNPRTDGYTF
V gene: TRBV11-3; D gene: NA; J gene: TRBJ1-3; clone size: NA; CDR3 DNA: TGTGCCAGCAGCCGACAACAGGGCCCTGAACACACCATATATTTT; CDR3 protein: CASSRQQGPEHTIYF
V gene: TRBV11-3; D gene: NA; J gene: TRBJ2-7; clone size: NA; CDR3 DNA: TGTGCCAGCAGCTTGGCTGCAGGGCGTCAATACGAGCAGTACTTC; CDR3 protein: CASSLAAGRQYEQYF
V gene: TRBV11-3; D gene: NA; J gene: TRBJ1-2; clone size: many; CDR3 DNA: TGTGCCAGCAGCTTAGGGGTGGGTGTCTATGGCTACACCTTC; CDR3 protein: CASSLGVGVYGYTF
V gene: TRBV19; D gene: NA; J gene: TRBJ1-1; clone size: NA; CDR3 DNA: TGTGCCAGTAGTATAGATGAAGGTGGAGTCACTGAAGCTTTCTTT; CDR3 protein: CASSIDEGGVTEAFF
V gene: TRBV6-8; D gene: TRBD1; J gene: TRBJ2-1; clone size: few; CDR3 DNA: TGTGCCAGCAGACGCTCCGCAGGGGGCTCCTACAATGAGCAGTTCTTC; CDR3 protein: CASRRSAGGSYNEQFF
V gene: TRBV28; D gene: NA; J gene: TRBJ1-2; clone size: medium-sized; CDR3 DNA: TGTGCCACCGGCAGGGCGTCCTATGGCTACACCTTC; CDR3 protein: CATGRASYGYTF
V gene: TRBV28; D gene: NA; J gene: TRBJ2-1; clone size: medium-sized; CDR3 DNA: TGTGCCAGCAGTTCCCGGACGTACTCCTACAATGAGCAGTTCTTC; CDR3 protein: CASSSRTYSYNEQFF
V gene: TRBV9; D gene: NA; J gene: TRBJ2-7; clone size: medium-sized; CDR3 DNA: TGTGCCAGCAGCGTAGGGGGGGGCCCCTACGAGCAGTACTTC; CDR3 protein: CASSVGGGPYEQYF
V gene: TRBV6-8; D gene: NA; J gene: TRBJ1-1; clone size: medium-sized; CDR3 DNA: TGTGCCAGCCACCCAGGACATCCGAACACTGAAGCTTTCTTT; CDR3 protein: CASHPGHPNTEAFF
V gene: TRBV4-1; D gene: NA; J gene: TRBJ2-2; clone size: NA; CDR3 DNA: TGCGCCAGCAGCCAAGAATCCCGAGGAGTAGACACCGGGGAGCTGTTTTTT; CDR3 protein: CASSQESRGVDTGELFF
V gene: TRBV19; D gene: NA; J gene: TRBJ1-4; clone size: NA; CDR3 DNA: TGTGCCAGTAGTAGGCGGCCTTATGAAAAACTGTTTTTT; CDR3 protein: CASSRRPYEKLFF
V gene: TRBV19; D gene: NA; J gene: TRBJ1-1; clone size: medium-sized; CDR3 DNA: TGTGCCAGTAGTATCGGACAGACGAACACTGAAGCTTTCTTT; CDR3 protein: CASSIGQTNTEAFF
V gene: TRBV10-2; D gene: NA; J gene: TRBJ2-2; clone size: NA; CDR3 DNA: TGCGCCAGCAGCAGGGCCTCGGGGTCCGGGGAGCTGTTTTTT; CDR3 protein: CASSRASGSGELFF
V gene: TRBV6-8; D gene: NA; J gene: TRBJ2-1; clone size: NA; CDR3 DNA: TGTGCCAGCAGTTACTCGAATACCGACTACAATGAGCAGTTCTTC; CDR3 protein: CASSYSNTDYNEQFF
V gene: TRBV7-2; D gene: NA; J gene: TRBJ2-5; clone size: medium-sized; CDR3 DNA: TGTGCCAGCGGGGGTGGACGTCAAGAGACCCAGTACTTC; CDR3 protein: CASGGGRQETQYF
V gene: TRBV11-3; D gene: NA; J gene: TRBJ2-7; clone size: many; CDR3 DNA: TGTGCCAGCAGCTTAGAGGGGATAGGGTCCTACGAGCAGTACTTC; CDR3 protein: CASSLEGIGSYEQYF
V gene: TRBV6-8; D gene: TRBD1; J gene: TRBJ1-3; clone size: medium-sized; CDR3 DNA: TGTGCCAGCAGCGACGCCGACAGGGTACCTGGAAACACCATATATTTT; CDR3 protein: CASSDADRVPGNTIYF
V gene: TRBV11-3; D gene: NA; J gene: TRBJ2-6; clone size: many; CDR3 DNA: TGTGCCAGCAGCTTGTTTCGAGGTTATTCTGGGGCCAACGTCCTGACTTTC; CDR3 protein: CASSLFRGYSGANVLTF
V gene: TRBV19; D gene: NA; J gene: TRBJ2-7; clone size: NA; CDR3 DNA: TGTGCCAGTAACCCAAGCCACAGTCGATCCTCCTACGAGCAGTACTTC; CDR3 protein: CASNPSHSRSSYEQYF
V gene: TRBV9; D gene: TRBD2; J gene: TRBJ2-5; clone size: NA; CDR3 DNA: TGTGCCAGCAGCGTAGAGGATAGCGGGGACGCGAAGACCCAGTACTTC; CDR3 protein: CASSVEDSGDAKTQYF
V gene: TRBV6-8; D gene: NA; J gene: TRBJ2-2; clone size: NA; CDR3 DNA: TGTGCCAGCAGTGAGACAGGCTCGAACACCGGGGAGCTGTTTTTT; CDR3 protein: CASSETGSNTGELFF
V gene: TRBV19; D gene: NA; J gene: TRBJ2-5; clone size: few; CDR3 DNA: TGTGCCAGTAGAGCCGGAGGAGGAGAGACCCAGTACTTC; CDR3 protein: CASRAGGGETQYF
V gene: TRBV14; D gene: TRBD2; J gene: TRBJ2-4; clone size: NA; CDR3 DNA: TGTGCCAGCAGCCCTATTAGCGGGGTAGCCAAAAACATTCAGTACTTC; CDR3 protein: CASSPISGVAKNIQYF
V gene: TRBV6-8; D gene: TRBD1; J gene: TRBJ2-1; clone size: medium-sized; CDR3 DNA: TGTGCCAGCAGTTACTGGACAGGGGACAATGAGCAGTTCTTC; CDR3 protein: CASSYWTGDNEQFF
V gene: TRBV19; D gene: TRBD1; J gene: TRBJ1-1; clone size: NA; CDR3 DNA: TGTGCCAGTAGTCACAGGGGAAGAGATCCCCTTATAAACACTGAAGCTTTCTTT; CDR3 protein: CASSHRGRDPLINTEAFF
V gene: TRBV9; D gene: NA; J gene: TRBJ1-3; clone size: NA; CDR3 DNA: TGTGCCAGCAGCGCCAAAGGACTTATCTCTGGAAACACCATATATTTT; CDR3 protein: CASSAKGLISGNTIYF
V gene: TRBV19; D gene: NA; J gene: TRBJ2-5; clone size: NA; CDR3 DNA: TGTGCCAGTAGTATAGGGGCTCGCCAGCGGGAGACCCAGTACTTC; CDR3 protein: CASSIGARQRETQYF
V gene: TRBV30; D gene: NA; J gene: TRBJ2-7; clone size: few; CDR3 DNA: TGTGCTTGCACGCCAGGGGGGGCGTCCTACGAGCAGTACTTC; CDR3 protein: CACTPGGASYEQYF
V gene: TRBV19; D gene: TRBD1; J gene: TRBJ2-7; clone size: once; CDR3 DNA: TGTGCCAGTAGTAGCGGACAGGGGAACTCCTACGAGCAGTACTTC; CDR3 protein: CASSSGQGNSYEQYF
V gene: TRBV6-8; D gene: NA; J gene: TRBJ2-2; clone size: NA; CDR3 DNA: TGTGCCAGCCATAACCGCCACATTACCGGGGAGCTGTTTTTT; CDR3 protein: CASHNRHITGELFF
V gene: TRBV12-5; D gene: NA; J gene: TRBJ2-7; clone size: NA; CDR3 DNA: TGTGCCCAGGAGGGGGGGCTCAGGAGAGAGCAGTACTTC; CDR3 protein: CAQEGGLRREQYF
V gene: TRBV25-1; D gene: NA; J gene: TRBJ1-5; clone size: NA; CDR3 DNA: TGTGCCAGCAGTGACGACACCCCCAATCAGCCCCAGCATTTT; CDR3 protein: CASSDDTPNQPQHF
V gene: TRBV29-1; D gene: NA; J gene: TRBJ2-7; clone size: few; CDR3 DNA: TGCAGCGTTTATACCGGGACAAGCTCCTACGAGCAGTACTTC; CDR3 protein: CSVYTGTSSYEQYF
V gene: TRBV28; D gene: NA; J gene: TRBJ2-3; clone size: few; CDR3 DNA: TGTGCCAGCAGTTTGAGTGGCAGATTCACAGATACGCAGTATTTT; CDR3 protein: CASSLSGRFTDTQYF
V gene: TRBV9; D gene: NA; J gene: TRBJ2-3; clone size: NA; CDR3 DNA: TGTGCCAGCAGCCATGAGGGTCATTCACGGCCAGATACGCAGTATTTT; CDR3 protein: CASSHEGHSRPDTQYF
V gene: TRBV10-3; D gene: TRBD2; J gene: TRBJ2-7; clone size: few; CDR3 DNA: TGTGCCATCAGTGAGTCTGAGGCGGGGGGCTACGAGCAGTACTTC; CDR3 protein: CAISESEAGGYEQYF
V gene: TRBV18; D gene: NA; J gene: TRBJ1-6; clone size: NA; CDR3 DNA: TGTGCCAGCTCACCTGTGGTTGGGTCCTATAATTCACCCCTCCACTTT; CDR3 protein: CASSPVVGSYNSPLHF
V gene: TRBV7-1; D gene: NA; J gene: TRBJ1-6; clone size: many; CDR3 DNA: TGTGCCAGCAGCTCACAGGGGTCCGGACCCCTCCACTTT; CDR3 protein: CASSSQGSGPLHF
V gene: TRBV6-8; D gene: TRBD2; J gene: TRBJ2-3; clone size: NA; CDR3 DNA: TGTGCCAGCAAATGGGGACTAGCGGATACGCAGTATTTT; CDR3 protein: CASKWGLADTQYF
V gene: TRBV7-1; D gene: NA; J gene: TRBJ2-5; clone size: NA; CDR3 DNA: TGTGCCAGCAGCTTTTCAGTATCAGAGACCCAGTACTTC; CDR3 protein: CASSFSVSETQYF
V gene: TRBV19; D gene: NA; J gene: TRBJ2-6; clone size: few; CDR3 DNA: TGTGCCACCACCACGCTAGCGCCTGGGGCCAACGTCCTGACTTTC; CDR3 protein: CATTTLAPGANVLTF
V gene: TRBV11-3; D gene: NA; J gene: TRBJ2-7; clone size: few; CDR3 DNA: TGTGCCAGCAGCTTGGGACACAGCTCCTACGAGCAGTACTTC; CDR3 protein: CASSLGHSSYEQYF
V gene: TRBV6-8; D gene: TRBD1; J gene: TRBJ2-7; clone size: large; CDR3 DNA: TGTGCCAGCAGTACCGGGACAGGGGGTTTAATACCCTACGAGCAGTACTTC; CDR3 protein: CASSTGTGGLIPYEQYF
V gene: TRBV5-1; D gene: TRBD2; J gene: TRBJ2-5; clone size: NA; CDR3 DNA: TGCGCCAGCAGCTTGTCGGCTAGCGGGGGATTCCAAGAGACCCAGTACTTC; CDR3 protein: CASSLSASGGFQETQYF
V gene: TRBV5-1; D gene: NA; J gene: TRBJ1-1; clone size: large; CDR3 DNA: TGCGCCAGCAGTATGTTTACGGAACCTATGGAAGCTTTCTTT; CDR3 protein: CASSMFTEPMEAFF
V gene: TRBV6-8; D gene: TRBD1; J gene: TRBJ1-3; clone size: few; CDR3 DNA: TGTGCCAGCAGCCTACTACGAAAACCCGGGACAGGGGGCCGAGGAAACACCATATATTTT; CDR3 protein: CASSLLRKPGTGGRGNTIYF
V gene: TRBV5-3; D gene: NA; J gene: TRBJ2-5; clone size: many; CDR3 DNA: TGTGCCAGAAGCTTGCACAGGTCCGAGGAGACCCAGTACTTC; CDR3 protein: CARSLHRSEETQYF
V gene: TRBV6-8; D gene: NA; J gene: TRBJ2-1; clone size: few; CDR3 DNA: TGTGCCAGCAGCCACCTCCGTGGGGGGGCGGGGCAGTTCTTC; CDR3 protein: CASSHLRGGAGQFF
V gene: TRBV19; D gene: NA; J gene: TRBJ1-6; clone size: few; CDR3 DNA: TGTGCCAGTAGTATAGTAGCAGGGGACACCTATAATTCACCCCTCCACTTT; CDR3 protein: CASSIVAGDTYNSPLHF
V gene: TRBV28; D gene: NA; J gene: TRBJ2-5; clone size: NA; CDR3 DNA: TGTGCCAGCAGTTTCCTCCCGGGGATCGTGGAGACCCAGTACTTC; CDR3 protein: CASSFLPGIVETQYF
V gene: TRBV9; D gene: NA; J gene: TRBJ2-2; clone size: few; CDR3 DNA: TGTGCCAGCACGGGGGTGGGAATCACCGGGGAGCTGTTTTTT; CDR3 protein: CASTGVGITGELFF
V gene: TRBV11-3; D gene: NA; J gene: TRBJ1-2; clone size: many; CDR3 DNA: TGTGCCAGCAGCTTGGGGTTTGGTTCCTATGGCTACACCTTC; CDR3 protein: CASSLGFGSYGYTF
V gene: TRBV14; D gene: NA; J gene: TRBJ2-7; clone size: once; CDR3 DNA: TGTGCCAGCAGCCACACCCTCTACGAGCAGTACTTC; CDR3 protein: CASSHTLYEQYF
V gene: TRBV9; D gene: TRBD2; J gene: TRBJ2-7; clone size: NA; CDR3 DNA: TGTGCCAGCAGCGTAGGGGGACTAGAGTTCGACGAGCAGTACTTC; CDR3 protein: CASSVGGLEFDEQYF